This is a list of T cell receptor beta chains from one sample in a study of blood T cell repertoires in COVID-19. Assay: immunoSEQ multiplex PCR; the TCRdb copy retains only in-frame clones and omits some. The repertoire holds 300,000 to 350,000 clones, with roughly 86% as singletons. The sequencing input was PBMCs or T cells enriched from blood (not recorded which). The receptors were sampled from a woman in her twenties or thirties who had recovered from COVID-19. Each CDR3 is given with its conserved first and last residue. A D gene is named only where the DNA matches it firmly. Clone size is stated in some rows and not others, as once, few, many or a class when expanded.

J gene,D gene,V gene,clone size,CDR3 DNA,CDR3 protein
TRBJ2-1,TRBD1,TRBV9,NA,TGTGCCAGCAGCTCATCCGGGACAGGGTACAATGAGCAGTTCTTC,CASSSSGTGYNEQFF
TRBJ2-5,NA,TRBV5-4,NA,TGTGCCAGCAGCTTGTATATACGGGGGGCCGGAGAGACCCAGTACTTC,CASSLYIRGAGETQYF
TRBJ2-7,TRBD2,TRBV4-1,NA,TGCGCCAGCAGCCCAGCGGGGGGCTACGAGCAGTACTTC,CASSPAGGYEQYF
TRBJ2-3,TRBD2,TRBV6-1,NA,TGTGCCAGCAGTGAAGCCGGGACTAGCGGGAGGCCCACAGATACGCAGTATTTT,CASSEAGTSGRPTDTQYF
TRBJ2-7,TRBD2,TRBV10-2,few,TGCGCCAGCAGTGTGGGGCGGGAGGGCCCCCTGGAGCAGTACTTC,CASSVGREGPLEQYF
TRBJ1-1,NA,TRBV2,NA,TGTGCCAGCCATCGGGCAGGGCTCACTGAAGCTTTCTTT,CASHRAGLTEAFF
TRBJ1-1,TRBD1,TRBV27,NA,TGTGCCAGCAGTTCGCGGACAGGGGACACTGAAGCTTTCTTT,CASSSRTGDTEAFF
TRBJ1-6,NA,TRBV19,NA,TGTGCCAGTAAAGACAGGTTTAATTCACCCCTCCACTTT,CASKDRFNSPLHF
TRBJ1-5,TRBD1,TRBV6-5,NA,TGTGCCAGCACCGACAGGGTTCTTCAGCCCCAGCATTTT,CASTDRVLQPQHF
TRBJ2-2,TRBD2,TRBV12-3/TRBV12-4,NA,TGTGCCAGCGGGGGGGGGACCGGGGAGCTGTTTTTT,CASGGGTGELFF
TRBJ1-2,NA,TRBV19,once,TGTGCCAGTAGTACAGGGGTAGGTGGCTACACCTTC,CASSTGVGGYTF
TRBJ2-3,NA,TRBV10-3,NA,TGTGCCATCAGACCGGTTGGGGGGAGTAACGTAGATACGCAGTATTTT,CAIRPVGGSNVDTQYF
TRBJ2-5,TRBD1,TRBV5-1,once,TGCGCCAGCAGCTTGCGGGACAGGGAAGAGACCCAGTACTTC,CASSLRDREETQYF
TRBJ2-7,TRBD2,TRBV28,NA,TGTGCCAGCAGTTTAGACAGCGGGATAGGACCCTACGAGCAGTACTTC,CASSLDSGIGPYEQYF
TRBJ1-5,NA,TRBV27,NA,TGTGCCAGCAGTTTAAAAGGTCAGGGTGGGGATCGAGATAGCAATCAGCCCCAGCATTTT,CASSLKGQGGDRDSNQPQHF
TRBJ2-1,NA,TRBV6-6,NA,TGTGCCAGCAGTCCCCGTGCTGCCCGCAGTTACAATGAGCAGTTCTTC,CASSPRAARSYNEQFF
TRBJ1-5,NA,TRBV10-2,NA,TGCGCCAGCTCGGCCCCTAGCACGGGGCAGCCCCAGCATTTT,CASSAPSTGQPQHF
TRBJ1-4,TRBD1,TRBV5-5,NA,TGTGCCAGCAGCTTTTTGCCCGGGACAGATAATGAAAAACTGTTTTTT,CASSFLPGTDNEKLFF
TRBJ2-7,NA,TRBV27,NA,TGTGCCAGCAGTTACGGGGAATCCTACGAGCAGTACTTC,CASSYGESYEQYF
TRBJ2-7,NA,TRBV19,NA,TGTGCCAGTAGTATTAAGAGGTCTGGTCTGGTTGAGCAGTACTTC,CASSIKRSGLVEQYF
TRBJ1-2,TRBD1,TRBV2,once,TGTGCCAGCAAGTGGGACAGAGCTAACTATGGCTACACCTTC,CASKWDRANYGYTF
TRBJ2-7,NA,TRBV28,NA,TGTGCCAGCAGTTTATCCGAGGGTCTCCTCCACGAGCAGTACTTC,CASSLSEGLLHEQYF
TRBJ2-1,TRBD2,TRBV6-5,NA,TGTGCCAGGCCGCTAGCGGGAGGGGAAAATGAGCAGTTCTTC,CARPLAGGENEQFF
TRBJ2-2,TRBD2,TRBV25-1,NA,TGTGCCAGCAGTGTTAAGTTACGGGAGGCCGGGGAGCTGTTTTTT,CASSVKLREAGELFF
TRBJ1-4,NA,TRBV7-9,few,TGTGCCAGCAGCTCGTATGAAAAACTGTTTTTT,CASSSYEKLFF
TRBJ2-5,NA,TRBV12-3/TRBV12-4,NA,TGTGCCAGCAGCCCAGCGACAGTGGAGACCCAGTACTTC,CASSPATVETQYF
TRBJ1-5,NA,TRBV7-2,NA,TGTGCCAGCAGCTTATCCTCCCAGGGAATTCAGCCCCAGCATTTT,CASSLSSQGIQPQHF
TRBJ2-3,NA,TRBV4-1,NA,TGCGCCAGCAGCCAAGATTCGGCGGCCACAGATACGCAGTATTTT,CASSQDSAATDTQYF
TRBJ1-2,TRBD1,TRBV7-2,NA,TGTGCCAGCAGCTTAGGTGGGACAGCCTCTTATGGCTACACCTTC,CASSLGGTASYGYTF
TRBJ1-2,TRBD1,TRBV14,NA,TGTGCCAGCAGCCAAGCAGGGACAGGGATATCTGGCTACACCTTC,CASSQAGTGISGYTF
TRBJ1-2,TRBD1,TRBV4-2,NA,TGTGCCAGCAGCCAAGAAGTGACCCTAGACAGGGATTATGGGAACTATGGCTACACCTTC,CASSQEVTLDRDYGNYGYTF
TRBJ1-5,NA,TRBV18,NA,TGTGCCAGCTCACCATCTCCGGGGGGAAGTCAGCCCCAGCATTTT,CASSPSPGGSQPQHF
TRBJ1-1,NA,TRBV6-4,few,TGTGCCAGCACCCCGAGGCTGAGTGAAGCTTTCTTT,CASTPRLSEAFF
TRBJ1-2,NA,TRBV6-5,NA,TGTGCCAGCTTCAATGGGGCCAGTGGCTACACCTTC,CASFNGASGYTF
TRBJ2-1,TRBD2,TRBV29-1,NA,TGCAGCGTTGCCCAGACTAGCTCCCTATACAATGAGCAGTTCTTC,CSVAQTSSLYNEQFF
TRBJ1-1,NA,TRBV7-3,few,TGTGCCAGCAGCGCACAGAACACTGAAGCTTTCTTT,CASSAQNTEAFF
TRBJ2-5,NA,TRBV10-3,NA,TGTGCCATCAGTGAGTCGGCCGTATCGGGGACCCAGTACTTC,CAISESAVSGTQYF
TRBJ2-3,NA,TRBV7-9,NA,TGTGCCAGCAGCTTAGTGCGACAGGTAGATACGCAGTATTTT,CASSLVRQVDTQYF
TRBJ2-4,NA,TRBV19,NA,TGTGCCAGTAAGGGACACTCAAACATTCAGTACTTC,CASKGHSNIQYF
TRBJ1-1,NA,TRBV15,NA,TGTGCCACCAGCGCCCGATATACAGAGAACACTGAAGCTTTCTTT,CATSARYTENTEAFF